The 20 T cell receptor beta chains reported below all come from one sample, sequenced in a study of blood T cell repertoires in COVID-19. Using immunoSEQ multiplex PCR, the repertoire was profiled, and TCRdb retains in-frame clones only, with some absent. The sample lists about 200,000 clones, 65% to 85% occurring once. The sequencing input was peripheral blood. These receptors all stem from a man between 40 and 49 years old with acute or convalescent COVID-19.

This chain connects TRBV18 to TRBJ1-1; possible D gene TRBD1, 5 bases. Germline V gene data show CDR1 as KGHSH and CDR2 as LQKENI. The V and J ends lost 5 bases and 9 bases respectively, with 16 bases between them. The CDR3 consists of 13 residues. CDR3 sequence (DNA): TGTGCCAGCTCATCGGAAACAGGAGCTCAAGCTTTCTTT. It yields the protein CASSSETGAQAFF.

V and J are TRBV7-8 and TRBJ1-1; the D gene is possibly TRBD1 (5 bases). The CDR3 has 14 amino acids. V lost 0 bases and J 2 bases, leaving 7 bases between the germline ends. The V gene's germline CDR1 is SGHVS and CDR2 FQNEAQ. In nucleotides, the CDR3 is TGTGCCAGCAGCTTAGCCCAGGGTAACACTGAAGCTTTCTTT. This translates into CASSLAQGNTEAFF.

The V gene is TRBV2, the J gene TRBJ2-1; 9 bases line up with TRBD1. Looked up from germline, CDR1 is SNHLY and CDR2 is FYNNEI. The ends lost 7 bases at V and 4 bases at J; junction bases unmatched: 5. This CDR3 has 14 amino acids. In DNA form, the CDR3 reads TGTGCCAGCATTAAAGGACAGGGGTACAATGAGCAGTTCTTC. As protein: CASIKGQGYNEQFF.

The CDR3 sequence is CAISENGDEQFF. The CDR3 DNA reads TGTGCCATCAGTGAGAATGGAGATGAGCAGTTCTTC. The chain has TRBV10-3 and TRBJ2-1; the D is unclear. Trimming took off 2 bases at V and 8 bases at J, with 7 bases between the two ends. The CDR3 has 12 residues. Germline V gives CDR1 ENHRY, CDR2 SYGVKD.

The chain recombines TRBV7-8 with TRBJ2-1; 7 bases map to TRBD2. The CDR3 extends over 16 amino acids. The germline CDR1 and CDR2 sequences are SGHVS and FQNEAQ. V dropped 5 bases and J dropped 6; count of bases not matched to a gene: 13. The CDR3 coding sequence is TGTGCCAGCAGCGCCCTTCCTAGCGGACCGGGCAATGAGCAGTTCTTC. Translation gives CASSALPSGPGNEQFF.

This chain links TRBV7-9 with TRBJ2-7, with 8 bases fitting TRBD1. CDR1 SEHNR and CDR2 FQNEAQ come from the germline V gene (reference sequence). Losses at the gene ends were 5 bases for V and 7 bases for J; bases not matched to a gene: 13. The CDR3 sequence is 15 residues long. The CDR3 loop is CASSKWTGREGEQYF. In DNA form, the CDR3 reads TGTGCCAGCAGCAAATGGACAGGGCGAGAGGGAGAGCAGTACTTC. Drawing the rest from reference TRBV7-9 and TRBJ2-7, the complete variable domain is DTGVSQNPRHKITKRGQNVTFRCDPISEHNRLYWYRQTLGQGPEFLTYFQNEAQLEKSRLLSDRFSAERPKGSFSTLEIQRTEQGDSAMYLCASSKWTGREGEQYFGPGTRLTVT.

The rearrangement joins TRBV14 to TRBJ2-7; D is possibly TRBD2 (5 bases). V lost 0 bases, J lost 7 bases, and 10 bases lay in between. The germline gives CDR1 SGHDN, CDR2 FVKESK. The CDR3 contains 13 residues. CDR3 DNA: TGTGCCAGCAGCCAAGATCGGGGAAGGGAGCAGTACTTC. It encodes CASSQDRGREQYF.

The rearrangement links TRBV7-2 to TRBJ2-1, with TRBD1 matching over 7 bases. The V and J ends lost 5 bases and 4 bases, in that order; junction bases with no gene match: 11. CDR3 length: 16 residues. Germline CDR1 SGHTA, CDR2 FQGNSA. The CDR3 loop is CASSLSGTATYNEQFF. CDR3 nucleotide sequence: TGTGCCAGCAGCCTCTCCGGGACAGCTACTTACAATGAGCAGTTCTTC.

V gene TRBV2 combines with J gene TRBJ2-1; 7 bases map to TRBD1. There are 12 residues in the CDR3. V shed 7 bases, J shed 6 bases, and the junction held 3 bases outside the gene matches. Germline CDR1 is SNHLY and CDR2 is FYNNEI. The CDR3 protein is CASKGDSNEQFF. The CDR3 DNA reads TGTGCCAGCAAGGGGGACAGCAATGAGCAGTTCTTC.

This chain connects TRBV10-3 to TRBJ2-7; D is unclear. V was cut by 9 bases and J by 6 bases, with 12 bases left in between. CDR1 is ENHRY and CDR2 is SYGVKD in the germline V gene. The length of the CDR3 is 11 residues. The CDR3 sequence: CAMGDTTEQYF. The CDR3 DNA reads TGTGCCATGGGCGATACAACCGAGCAGTACTTC.

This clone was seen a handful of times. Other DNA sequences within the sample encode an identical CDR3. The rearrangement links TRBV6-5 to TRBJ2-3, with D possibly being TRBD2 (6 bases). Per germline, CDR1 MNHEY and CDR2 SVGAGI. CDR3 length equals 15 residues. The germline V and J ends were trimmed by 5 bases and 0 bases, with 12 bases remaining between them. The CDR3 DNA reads TGTGCCAGCAGTCGAAGCGGGTCTAGCACAGATACGCAGTATTTT. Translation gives CASSRSGSSTDTQYF.

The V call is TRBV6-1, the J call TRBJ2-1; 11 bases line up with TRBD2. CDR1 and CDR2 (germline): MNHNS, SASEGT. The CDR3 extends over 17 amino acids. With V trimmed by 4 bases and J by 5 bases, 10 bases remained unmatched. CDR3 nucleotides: TGTGCCAGCAGTGTGCCACTAGCGGGAGTCGTTAACAATGAGCAGTTCTTC. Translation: CASSVPLAGVVNNEQFF.

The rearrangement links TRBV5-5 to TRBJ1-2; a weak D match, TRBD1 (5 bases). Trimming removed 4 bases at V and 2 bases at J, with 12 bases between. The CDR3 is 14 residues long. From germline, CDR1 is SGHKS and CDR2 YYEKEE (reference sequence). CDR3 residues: CASSRRTGNYGYTF. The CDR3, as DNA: TGTGCCAGCAGCCGACGTACAGGAAACTATGGCTACACCTTC.

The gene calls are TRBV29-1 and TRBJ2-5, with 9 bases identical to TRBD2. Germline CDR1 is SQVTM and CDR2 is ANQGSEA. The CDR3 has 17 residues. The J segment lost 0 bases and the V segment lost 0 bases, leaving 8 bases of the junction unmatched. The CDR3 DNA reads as TGCAGCGTTGAAGATCCTGAAGCGGGAGGTTACCAAGAGACCCAGTACTTC. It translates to CSVEDPEAGGYQETQYF.

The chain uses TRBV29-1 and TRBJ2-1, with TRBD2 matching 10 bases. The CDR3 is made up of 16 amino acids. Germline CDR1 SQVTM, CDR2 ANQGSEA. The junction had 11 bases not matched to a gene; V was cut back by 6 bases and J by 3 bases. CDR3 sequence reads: CSVSPPASGSYNEQFF. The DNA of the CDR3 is TGCAGCGTCTCACCGCCTGCTAGCGGGAGCTACAATGAGCAGTTCTTC.

The CDR3 nucleotides read TGTGCCACCAGCAGAGATACAGGAGATAATGAAAAACTGTTTTTT. Residues: CATSRDTGDNEKLFF. V and J are TRBV15 and TRBJ1-4; maybe TRBD1 (5 bases). V lost 0 bases to trimming and J lost 4 bases, with 9 bases between them. Germline V CDR1 and CDR2: LNHNV, YYDKDF (reference sequence). The CDR3 runs 15 residues.

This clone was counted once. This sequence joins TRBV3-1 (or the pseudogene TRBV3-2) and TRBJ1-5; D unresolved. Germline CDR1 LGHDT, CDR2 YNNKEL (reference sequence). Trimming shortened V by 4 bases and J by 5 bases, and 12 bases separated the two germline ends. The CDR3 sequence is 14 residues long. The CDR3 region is CASSPLPTDQPQHF. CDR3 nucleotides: TGTGCCAGCAGCCCGCTCCCTACAGATCAGCCCCAGCATTTT.

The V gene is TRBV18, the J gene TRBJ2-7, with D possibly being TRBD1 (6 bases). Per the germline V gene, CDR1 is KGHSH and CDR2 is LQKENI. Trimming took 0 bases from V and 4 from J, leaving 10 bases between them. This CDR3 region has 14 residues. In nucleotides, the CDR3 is TGTGCCAGCTCACCACCGTGGGGGCAGTACGAGCAGTACTTC. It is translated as CASSPPWGQYEQYF.

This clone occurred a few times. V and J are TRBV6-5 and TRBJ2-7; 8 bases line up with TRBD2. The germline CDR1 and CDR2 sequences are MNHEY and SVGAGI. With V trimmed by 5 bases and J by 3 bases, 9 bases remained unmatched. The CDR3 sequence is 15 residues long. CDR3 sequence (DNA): TGTGCCAGCAGTAACAGAGCGGGAGAGTTCTACGAGCAGTACTTC. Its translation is CASSNRAGEFYEQYF.

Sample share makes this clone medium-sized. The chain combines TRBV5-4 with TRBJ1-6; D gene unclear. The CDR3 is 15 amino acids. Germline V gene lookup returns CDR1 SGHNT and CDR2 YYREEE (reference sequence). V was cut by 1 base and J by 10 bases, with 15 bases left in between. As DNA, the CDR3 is TGTGCCAGCAGCTTGAGTGGATTAGCCGGCTCACCCCTCCACTTT. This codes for CASSLSGLAGSPLHF.